These 4 T cell receptor beta chains share one sample of origin, sequenced in a study of OX40 agonist ivuxolimab in advanced cancers. Produced via immunoSEQ multiplex PCR; TCRdb's table is partial and in-frame only. The table records 50,000 to 70,000 clones, roughly nine tenths of them present only once. The input for sequencing was CD4+ or CD8+ T cells sorted from blood, taken in a trial of the OX40 agonist ivuxolimab. These receptors originate from an adult with an advanced solid tumor such as melanoma, head and neck, liver or kidney cancer.

This chain uses TRBV6-6 with TRBJ2-5, with unresolved D. The CDR3 has 14 amino acids. Germline CDR1 is MNHNY and CDR2 is SVGAGI (reference sequence). V gave up 2 bases and J gave up 1 base, with 8 bases separating them. The CDR3 DNA follows: TGTGCCAGCAGTTACAAGGCAGTCCAAGAGACCCAGTACTTC. Protein: CASSYKAVQETQYF.

In its sample, this clone was seen a few times. The chain couples TRBV7-9 to TRBJ2-3; TRBD1 matches 7 bases. CDR1 and CDR2 (germline): SEHNR, FQNEAQ (reference sequence). V lost 5 bases, J lost 4 bases, and 12 bases stayed unmatched. The length of the CDR3 is 16 residues. The CDR3 reads CASSVNSGTEADTQYF. In nucleotides, the CDR3 is TGTGCCAGCAGCGTAAACTCCGGGACAGAGGCAGATACGCAGTATTTT.

This chain's CDR3 is CASIGSGMGTGELFF. The CDR3 bases are TGTGCCAGCATAGGGAGCGGGATGGGGACCGGGGAGCTGTTTTTT. V usage is TRBV9 and J usage is TRBJ2-2; 7 bases match TRBD2. CDR3 length equals 15 residues. Per germline, CDR1 SGDLS and CDR2 YYNGEE. V lost 6 bases to trimming and J lost 5 bases; unmatched junction nucleotides: 10.

The CDR3 nucleotides read TGTGCCATCAAGGTGGATGGGGTTCGTCCGCTCACCGATGAGCAGTTCTTC. It yields the protein CAIKVDGVRPLTDEQFF. The chain carries TRBV10-3 and TRBJ2-1; no definite D call. The CDR3 is 17 amino acids. Germline-derived CDR1 and CDR2 are ENHRY and SYGVKD. V was clipped by 7 bases and J by 8 bases, with 27 bases between them.